The clone carrying this T cell receptor beta chain appeared a few times. What it binds is not known. This sample was taken from a study of chemoradiotherapy in HPV16-positive cancers. Study at large: Candidate HPV-specific T-cell clones and common TCR motifs came from functional assays in two HPV16-positive patients. Whole-study findings and limits: During treatment, candidate HPV-specific clones and E7-related motifs expanded in tumor. Only a couple of HPV16-positive patients supplied the functional HPV-specificity definition.

The length of the CDR3 is 15 residues. V was trimmed by 4 bases and J by 4 bases, leaving 15 bases between them. Germline V gene data show CDR1 as SGHNT and CDR2 as YYREEE (reference sequence). Produced via immunoSEQ multiplex PCR; TCRdb's table is partial and in-frame only. The data hold under 7,000 clones, with about 69% observed a single time. Repeated repertoire sampling spanned the course of chemoradiotherapy. The receptor's source is a human donor with HPV-associated anogenital cancer. Sequences were derived from tumor tissue, sampled from a patient who underwent chemoradiotherapy. The rearrangement uses TRBV5-4 and TRBJ1-5, with TRBD1 as a possible D gene (5 bases). The CDR3, as DNA: TGTGCCAGCAGCGCGGACGGGGCTTCGAATCAGCCCCAGCATTTT. Translation: CASSADGASNQPQHF. Combining the CDR3 with reference TRBV5-4 and TRBJ1-5 gives the whole variable domain ETGVTQSPTHLIKTRGQQVTLRCSSQSGHNTVSWYQQALGQGPQFIFQYYREEENGRGNFPPRFSGLQFPNYSSELNVNALELDDSALYLCASSADGASNQPQHFGDGTRLSIL.